The 11 T cell receptor beta chains below all came from one sample that was sequenced in a study of human T cells and chemical hapten exposure. The sample's time point: pre-sensitization, week 0. As to treatment: therapeutic diphenylcyclopropenone sensitization with weekly scalp DPC. MiXCR, applied by TCRdb to the RACE reads, yields one record per CDR3 protein. The table lists about 90,000 distinct CDR3 sequences, around 8.8% of them singletons, with approximately 2.4% in the top ten. This material consisted of whole blood, taken in connection with sensitization to the hapten diphenylcyclopropenone (DPC). The receptors come from a man aged 35-49 years with alopecia areata. Some clones in this sample may be carry-over from other donors' samples.

In this sample, this clonotype turned up a few times. CDR3 loop: CASSFRGAGETQYF. In DNA form, the CDR3 reads TGTGCCAGCAGTTTCCGCGGGGCTGGGGAGACCCAGTACTTC. The chain recombines TRBV28 with TRBJ2-5; weak D call: TRBD2 (6 bases). This CDR3 has 14 amino acids. V lost 3 bases and J 5 bases, leaving 13 bases between the germline ends. CDR1 and CDR2 from the germline V gene are MDHEN and SYDVKM.

There are a few counts of this clonotype. CDR3 sequence reads: CASSSGLAAGELFF. The CDR3 DNA reads as TGTGCCAGCAGCTCGGGACTAGCCGCCGGGGAGCTGTTTTTT. J is TRBJ2-2 and V is TRBV7-8; 9 positions agree with TRBD2. J gave up 6 bases and V 4 bases, and 3 bases lay outside the gene matches. Germline V gene data show CDR1 as SGHVS and CDR2 as FQNEAQ. The CDR3 is made up of 14 amino acids.

This clonotype was observed many times. J is TRBJ2-4 and V is TRBV7-3, with a tentative D call TRBD1 (6 bases). The CDR3 totals 14 residues. With 2 bases removed from V and 5 bases from J, the gap between germline ends came to 10 bases. The germline gives CDR1 SGHTA, CDR2 FQGTGA. The CDR3 protein is CASSLEAGENIQYF. The CDR3 DNA reads TGTGCCAGCAGCTTAGAGGCAGGGGAAAACATTCAGTACTTC.

V and J are TRBV6-1 and TRBJ2-7; D is possibly TRBD1 (6 bases). The V end lost 6 bases, the J end lost 2 bases, and 17 bases lay between the germline ends. The V gene's germline CDR1 is MNHNS and CDR2 SASEGT. This CDR3 has 15 amino acids. CDR3 DNA: TGTGCCAGCAGCTTGGGCCGGGACACGGCCTACGAGCAGTACGTC. It is translated as CASSLGRDTAYEQYV.

This clonotype was observed a handful of times. V is TRBV5-1 and J is TRBJ2-5; D possibly matches TRBD1 or TRBD2 (6 bases each). V lost 5 bases and J lost 4, with 15 bases in between. The CDR3 spans 14 residues. Germline lookup yields CDR1 SGHRS and CDR2 YFSETQ. CDR3 nucleotides: TGCGCCAGCAGTATGGGGGCGGGAAGAGAGACCCAGTACTTC. It specifies CASSMGAGRETQYF.

There are many counts of this clonotype. V and J are TRBV21-1 and TRBJ1-3; TRBD1, the D gene given by the table, was not confirmed from the DNA. TRBV21-1 is marked as a pseudogene. CDR3 length equals 14 residues. The DNA for the CDR3 is TGTGCCAGCAGTGAGGGGTCCTCTGGAAACACCATATATTTT. Its translation: CASSEGSSGNTIYF.

This clonotype was counted only a few times. V is TRBV27 and J is TRBJ2-3, with D perhaps being TRBD1 or TRBD2 (5 bases each). V was shortened by 2 bases and J by 4 bases, with 10 bases between the two germline ends. CDR3 length: 14 residues. Germline V gene data show CDR1 as MNHEY and CDR2 as SMNVEV (reference sequence). The CDR3 spells CASSLQGRADTQYF. The CDR3 DNA sequence: TGTGCCAGCAGTTTACAGGGACGGGCAGATACGCAGTATTTT.

The J gene is TRBJ2-3, the V gene TRBV10-3, with TRBD1 matching 7 bases. CDR1 is ENHRY, CDR2 SYGVKD, per germline. V shed 8 bases and J 5 bases; nucleotides not matched to a gene: 4. The CDR3 is made up of 12 amino acids. The CDR3 here is CAIGYRGDTQYF. The CDR3 coding sequence is TGTGCCATCGGGTACAGGGGAGATACGCAGTATTTT.

In its sample, this clonotype was seen many times. The DNA of the CDR3 is TGTGCCAGCAGCTCCCCCGGGACAGAAAAACTGTTTTTT. It encodes CASSSPGTEKLFF. The chain couples TRBV7-9 to TRBJ1-4, with a weak D call TRBD1 (6 bases). The CDR3 is 13 residues long. V was cut by 4 bases and J by 8 bases, with 11 bases left in between. CDR1 SEHNR and CDR2 FQNEAQ come from the germline V gene (reference sequence).

This clonotype was seen ten or more times. This chain connects TRBV6-2 or TRBV6-3 to TRBJ2-7; no clear D. Germline CDR1 MNHEY, CDR2 SVGEGT. Trimming left V 6 bases short and J 2 bases short, with 11 bases between. CDR3 length: 13 residues. The CDR3: CASSQLRAYEQYF. In nucleotides, the CDR3 is TGTGCCAGCAGCCAACTAAGGGCCTACGAGCAGTACTTC.

There are many counts of this clonotype. The rearrangement links TRBV29-1 to TRBJ1-1; TRBD1 agrees at 11 bases. The CDR3 loop spans 14 amino acids. V trimming: 3 bases; J trimming: 4 bases; junction bases outside the gene matches: 4. Per the germline V gene, CDR1 is SQVTM and CDR2 is ANQGSEA. The CDR3 coding sequence is TGCAGCGTTGAGGGGACAGGGGGTTCCACTGAAGCTTTCTTT. Its translation is CSVEGTGGSTEAFF.